The 9 T cell receptor beta chains below all came from one sample that was sequenced in a study of neurological immune-mediated disorders. Each CDR3 protein is one row after TCRdb ran MiXCR on the 5' RACE reads. The sample consists of under 100,000 distinct CDR3 sequences, over 10% of them appearing once. Specified time point: longitudinal time-point 2. Sequences were obtained from PBMCs. These receptors were obtained from a female donor with HTLV-1-associated myelopathy (HAM/TSP).

Written as DNA, the CDR3 is TGCAGCGTTTTACAGGGGGGTGGCTTGAACACTGAAGCTTTCTTT. Its protein is CSVLQGGGLNTEAFF. This chain joins TRBV29-1 and TRBJ1-1, with TRBD1 matching 8 bases. V lost 5 bases to trimming and J lost 0 bases; unmatched junction nucleotides: 8. This CDR3 has 15 residues. In germline, CDR1 is SQVTM, CDR2 ANQGSEA.

The chain recombines TRBV7-8 with TRBJ2-5; 7 nucleotides line up with TRBD1. Losses at the gene ends were 5 bases for V and 0 bases for J; bases not matched to a gene: 9. CDR3 length: 16 residues. The germline CDR1 and CDR2 sequences are SGHVS and FQNEAQ. CDR3 nucleotide sequence: TGTGCCAGCAGCCCTCGAAATACAGGGGACCAAGAGACCCAGTACTTC. Its translation is CASSPRNTGDQETQYF. Filled out from reference TRBV7-8 and TRBJ2-5, the complete variable domain reads GAGVSQSPRYKVAKRGQDVALRCDPISGHVSLFWYQQALGQGPEFLTYFQNEAQLDKSGLPSDRFFAERPEGSVSTLKIQRTQQEDSAVYLCASSPRNTGDQETQYFGPGTRLLVL.

This clonotype was picked up many times. V usage is TRBV5-4 and J usage is TRBJ1-2, with TRBD1 identical over 9 bases. V gave up 4 bases and J gave up 4 bases; unmatched junction bases: 8. This CDR3 comprises 15 residues. Per the germline V gene, CDR1 is SGHNT and CDR2 is YYREEE (reference sequence). In nucleotides, the CDR3 is TGTGCCAGCAGCATCCCGGGACAGGGAGGCTATGGCTACACCTTC. Amino acid sequence: CASSIPGQGGYGYTF.

This clonotype occurred many times. The V gene is TRBV6-5, the J gene TRBJ1-1; tentative D call: TRBD1 (6 bases). Germline V gene sequence: CDR1 MNHEY, CDR2 SVGAGI. This CDR3 contains 14 residues. The germline V and J ends were trimmed by 7 bases and 5 bases, with 17 bases remaining between them. DNA for the CDR3: TGTGCCAGCACCCCCCCGGGGGGGCGGACTGAAGCTTTCTTT. It translates to CASTPPGGRTEAFF.

This clonotype was counted ten times or more. The chain carries TRBV7-9 and TRBJ2-1; 9 bases align to TRBD2. The trim removed 5 bases at V and 9 bases at J, leaving 11 bases unmatched. Per the germline V gene, CDR1 is SEHNR and CDR2 is FQNEAQ (reference sequence). The CDR3 has 15 amino acids. The CDR3 DNA reads as TGTGCCAGCAGCCGAGGAGCGGGGGGTCAGAGTGAGCAGTTCTTC. This translates into CASSRGAGGQSEQFF.

Concerning this clonotype itself: A junction boundary mismatches the germline segment, possibly from a read error. The chain employs TRBV10-2 and TRBJ2-7, with 10 bases fitting TRBD1. This CDR3 region has 15 residues. Looked up from germline, CDR1 is WSHSY and CDR2 is SAAADI. The CDR3 nucleotides read TGCGCCAACATGATAGAGACAGGGGGCGCGTACGAACAGTACTTC. It codes for CANMIETGGAYEQYF.

V usage is TRBV12-3 or TRBV12-4 and J usage is TRBJ1-1; D might be TRBD1 (6 bases). The CDR3 is 14 residues long. The V gene lost 5 bases and the J gene lost 7 bases, with 17 bases spanning the gap. The CDR3 region is CASSLGGGGGEAFF. DNA of the CDR3: TGTGCCAGCAGTCTGGGGGGGGGAGGGGGTGAAGCTTTCTTT.

This clonotype was recorded at least ten times. V gene TRBV5-1 combines with J gene TRBJ1-1; the match to TRBD1 covers 8 bases. V shed 4 bases, J shed 4 bases, and the junction held 3 bases outside the gene matches. Germline V gene sequence: CDR1 SGHRS, CDR2 YFSETQ. CDR3 length: 13 amino acids. This CDR3 is CASSAGGFTEAFF. For the CDR3, the DNA is TGCGCCAGCAGCGCAGGGGGCTTCACTGAAGCTTTCTTT.

This chain connects TRBV29-1 to TRBJ1-1; D is undetermined. V lost 5 bases to trimming and J lost 3 bases, with 4 bases between them. Germline CDR1 SQVTM, CDR2 ANQGSEA. The CDR3 runs 10 residues. CDR3 nucleotides: TGCAGCGTTAGGGACACTGAAGCTTTCTTT. It is translated as CSVRDTEAFF. Combining the CDR3 with reference TRBV29-1 and TRBJ1-1 gives the whole variable domain SAVISQKPSRDICQRGTSLTIQCQVDSQVTMMFWYRQQPGQSLTLIATANQGSEATYESGFVIDKFPISRPNLTFSTLTVSNMSPEDSSIYLCSVRDTEAFFGQGTRLTVV.